This T cell receptor beta chain was found in a study of Ad26.COV2.S vaccination and SARS-CoV-2 variants. At the level of the study: The study gave Ad26.COV2.S intramuscularly, once or twice 56 days apart.

Losses at the gene ends were 1 base for V and 8 bases for J; bases not matched to a gene: 9. CDR3 size: 17 residues. From germline, CDR1 is SEHNR and CDR2 FQNEAQ (reference sequence). Sample treatment: some 20 received Ad26.COV2.S at low or high dose, single or two shots; roughly five received placebo; per-sample allocation not given. Samples were taken on day 63 after the first vaccine or placebo injection. This Boston cohort included adults aged 18-55 years. Profiling relied on immunoSEQ multiplex PCR, and the TCRdb table lists in-frame clones only, not all of them. Counted here are hundreds of thousands of clones, more than 75% occurring once; the ten biggest clones make up 3% to 4%.

This specimen was peripheral blood, taken in a trial of Ad26.COV2.S vaccine versus placebo. The origin of this receptor is a person aged 18-65 years who received the Ad26.COV2.S COVID-19 vaccine or a placebo. The chain is built from TRBV7-9 and TRBJ2-1; 12 bases fit TRBD2. DNA for the CDR3: TGTGCCAGCAGCTTAGTGACTAGCGGGAGCTTGGTAGATGAGCAGTTCTTC. Translation: CASSLVTSGSLVDEQFF.